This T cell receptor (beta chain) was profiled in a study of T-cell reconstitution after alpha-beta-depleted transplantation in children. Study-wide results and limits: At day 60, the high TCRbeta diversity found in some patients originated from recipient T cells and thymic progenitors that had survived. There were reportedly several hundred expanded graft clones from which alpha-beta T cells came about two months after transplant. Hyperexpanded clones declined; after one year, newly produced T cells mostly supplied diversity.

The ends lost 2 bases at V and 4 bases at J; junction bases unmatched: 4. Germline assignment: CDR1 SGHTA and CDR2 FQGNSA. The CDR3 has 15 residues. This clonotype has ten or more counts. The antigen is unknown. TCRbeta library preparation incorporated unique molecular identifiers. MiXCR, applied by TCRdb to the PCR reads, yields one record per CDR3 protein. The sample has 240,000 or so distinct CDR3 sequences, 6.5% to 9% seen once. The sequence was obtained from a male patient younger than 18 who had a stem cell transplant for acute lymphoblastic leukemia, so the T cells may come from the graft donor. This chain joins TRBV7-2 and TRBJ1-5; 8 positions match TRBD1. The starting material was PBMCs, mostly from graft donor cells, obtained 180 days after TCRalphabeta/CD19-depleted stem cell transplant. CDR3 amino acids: CASSLNRGWNQPQHF. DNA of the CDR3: TGTGCCAGCAGCTTAAACAGGGGGTGGAATCAGCCCCAGCATTTT.